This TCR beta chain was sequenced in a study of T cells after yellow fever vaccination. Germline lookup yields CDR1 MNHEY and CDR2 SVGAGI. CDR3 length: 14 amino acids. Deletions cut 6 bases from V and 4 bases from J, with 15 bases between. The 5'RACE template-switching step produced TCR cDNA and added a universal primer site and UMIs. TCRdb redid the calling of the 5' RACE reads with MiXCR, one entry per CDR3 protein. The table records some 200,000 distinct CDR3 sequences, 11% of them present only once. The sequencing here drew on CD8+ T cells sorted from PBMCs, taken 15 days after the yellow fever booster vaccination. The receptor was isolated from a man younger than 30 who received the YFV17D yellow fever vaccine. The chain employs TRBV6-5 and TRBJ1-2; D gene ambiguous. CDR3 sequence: CASSTWEQGYGYTF. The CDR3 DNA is TGTGCCAGCAGCACGTGGGAGCAAGGCTATGGCTACACCTTC.